This T cell receptor beta chain was captured by sequencing in a study of blood T cell repertoires in COVID-19. Study information: Sample material is recorded as cDNA or gDNA derived from T cells, B-cell-depleted T cells, or PBMCs.

Germline assignment: CDR1 MDHEN and CDR2 SYDVKM. The V and J ends lost 4 bases and 1 base respectively, with 13 bases between them. The CDR3 is 15 amino acids. In the original analysis: Reference gene primer amplification in the assay estimated nucleated cell counts. Clones were sequenced by immunoSEQ multiplex PCR, and TCRdb holds only the in-frame ones, with some missing. The V and J calls and clone size are taken from that table; D and trimming were inferred from the DNA. The sample holds about 200,000 clones, about 90% seen once. This clone was counted a single time. Participant ages covered about 18 to 89 years across around 25 US areas. The study counted Cohort 3 donors as recovered given two negative PCRs, clearance, or symptom resolution.

The specimen sequenced was PBMCs or T cells enriched from blood (not recorded which). The chain combines TRBV28 with TRBJ1-1, with TRBD1 as a possible D gene (6 bases). This clonotype originated in a young man who had recovered from COVID-19. In DNA, the CDR3 is TGTGCCAGCAGTTCTATCCGGACAGAGAACACTGAAGCTTTCTTT. Translating it yields CASSSIRTENTEAFF.